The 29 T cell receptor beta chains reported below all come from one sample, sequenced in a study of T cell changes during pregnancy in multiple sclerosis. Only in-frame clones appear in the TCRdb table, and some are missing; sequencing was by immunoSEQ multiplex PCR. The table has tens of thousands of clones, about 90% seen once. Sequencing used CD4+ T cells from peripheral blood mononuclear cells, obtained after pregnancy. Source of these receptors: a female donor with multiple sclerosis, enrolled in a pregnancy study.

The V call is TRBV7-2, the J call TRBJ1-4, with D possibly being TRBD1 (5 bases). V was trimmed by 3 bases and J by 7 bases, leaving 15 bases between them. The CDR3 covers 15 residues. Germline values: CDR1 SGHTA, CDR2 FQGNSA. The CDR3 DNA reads TGTGCCAGCAGCTTGCAGGGAGGGGCAAGTGAAAAACTGTTTTTT. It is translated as CASSLQGGASEKLFF.

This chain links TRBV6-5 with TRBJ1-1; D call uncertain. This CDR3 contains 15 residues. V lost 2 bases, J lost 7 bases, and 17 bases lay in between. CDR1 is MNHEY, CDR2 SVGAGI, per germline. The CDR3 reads CASSYRPDGDGEAFF. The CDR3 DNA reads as TGTGCCAGCAGTTACCGACCGGACGGGGATGGTGAAGCTTTCTTT.

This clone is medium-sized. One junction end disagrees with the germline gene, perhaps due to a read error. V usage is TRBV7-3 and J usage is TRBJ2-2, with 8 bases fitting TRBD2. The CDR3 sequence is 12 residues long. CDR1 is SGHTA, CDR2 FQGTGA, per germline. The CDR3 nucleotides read TGTGCCAGCAGCCCCAACCGGGGGGGGCTGTTTTTT. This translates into CASSPNRGGLFF.

The CDR3 DNA reads as TGTGCCAGCAGTGAATCAGTGACAGCCTACTACGAGCAGTACTTC. This sequence encodes CASSESVTAYYEQYF. This chain joins TRBV2 and TRBJ2-7; TRBD1 is a possible D gene (5 bases). Trimming took off 2 bases at V and 3 bases at J, with 14 bases between the two ends. CDR3 length: 15 amino acids. Germline lookup yields CDR1 SNHLY and CDR2 FYNNEI.

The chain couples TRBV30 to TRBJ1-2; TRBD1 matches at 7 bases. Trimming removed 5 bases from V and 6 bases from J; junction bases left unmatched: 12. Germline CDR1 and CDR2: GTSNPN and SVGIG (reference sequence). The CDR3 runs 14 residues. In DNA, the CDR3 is TGTGCCTGGGAACACAGGGGTGAGGTCCATGGCTACACCTTC. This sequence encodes CAWEHRGEVHGYTF. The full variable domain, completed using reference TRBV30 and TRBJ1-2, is SQTIHQWPATLVQPVGSPLSLECTVEGTSNPNLYWYRQAAGRGLQLLFYSVGIGQISSEVPQNLSASRPQDRQFILSSKKLLLSDSGFYLCAWEHRGEVHGYTFGSGTRLTVV.

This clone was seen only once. DNA of the CDR3: TGTGCCAGCAGCCCGGGGGGTTCCTCTGGAAACACCATATATTTT. Amino acids: CASSPGGSSGNTIYF. The rearrangement joins TRBV7-9 to TRBJ1-3, with D possibly matching TRBD1 (5 bases). The CDR3 length is 15 residues. Deletions cut 5 bases from V and 0 bases from J, with 11 bases between. Germline CDR1 and CDR2: SEHNR and FQNEAQ (reference sequence).

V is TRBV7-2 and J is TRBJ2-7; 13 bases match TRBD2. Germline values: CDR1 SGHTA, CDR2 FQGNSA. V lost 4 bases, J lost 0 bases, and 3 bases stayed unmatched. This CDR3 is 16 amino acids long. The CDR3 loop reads CASSSGLAGFSYEQYF. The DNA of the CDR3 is TGTGCCAGCAGCTCGGGACTAGCGGGGTTCTCCTACGAGCAGTACTTC.

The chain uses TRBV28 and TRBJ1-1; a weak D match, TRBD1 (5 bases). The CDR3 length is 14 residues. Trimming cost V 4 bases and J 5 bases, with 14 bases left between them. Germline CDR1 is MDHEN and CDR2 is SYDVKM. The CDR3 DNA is TGTGCCAGCAGTTCCTCGAAGACAGTTACTGAAGCTTTCTTT. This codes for CASSSSKTVTEAFF.

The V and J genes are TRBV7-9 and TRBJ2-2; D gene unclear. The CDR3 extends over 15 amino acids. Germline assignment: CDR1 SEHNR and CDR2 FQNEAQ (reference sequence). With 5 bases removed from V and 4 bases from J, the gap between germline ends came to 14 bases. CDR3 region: CASSPPAAFTGELFF. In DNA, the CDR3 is TGTGCCAGCAGCCCCCCGGCGGCGTTCACCGGGGAGCTGTTTTTT. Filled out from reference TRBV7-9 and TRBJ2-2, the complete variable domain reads DTGVSQNPRHKITKRGQNVTFRCDPISEHNRLYWYRQTLGQGPEFLTYFQNEAQLEKSRLLSDRFSAERPKGSFSTLEIQRTEQGDSAMYLCASSPPAAFTGELFFGEGSRLTVL.

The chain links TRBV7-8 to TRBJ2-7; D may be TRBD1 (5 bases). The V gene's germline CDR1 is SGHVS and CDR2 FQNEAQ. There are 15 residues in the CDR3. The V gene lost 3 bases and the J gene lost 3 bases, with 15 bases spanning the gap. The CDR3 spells CASSFARGSNYEQYF. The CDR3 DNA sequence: TGTGCCAGCAGCTTTGCAAGGGGCTCCAACTACGAGCAGTACTTC.

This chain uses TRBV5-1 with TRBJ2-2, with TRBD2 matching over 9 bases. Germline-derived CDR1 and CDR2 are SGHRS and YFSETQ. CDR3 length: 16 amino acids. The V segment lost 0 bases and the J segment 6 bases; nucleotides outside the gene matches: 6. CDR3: CASSLVASGGSGELFF. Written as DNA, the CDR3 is TGCGCCAGCAGCTTGGTTGCCAGCGGGGGGTCCGGGGAGCTGTTTTTT.

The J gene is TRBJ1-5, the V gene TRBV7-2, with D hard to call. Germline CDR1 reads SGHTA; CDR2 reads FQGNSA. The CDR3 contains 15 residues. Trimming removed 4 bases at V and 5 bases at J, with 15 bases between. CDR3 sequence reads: CASSSTWGGDQPQHF. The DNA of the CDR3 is TGTGCCAGCAGCTCAACATGGGGAGGCGATCAGCCCCAGCATTTT.

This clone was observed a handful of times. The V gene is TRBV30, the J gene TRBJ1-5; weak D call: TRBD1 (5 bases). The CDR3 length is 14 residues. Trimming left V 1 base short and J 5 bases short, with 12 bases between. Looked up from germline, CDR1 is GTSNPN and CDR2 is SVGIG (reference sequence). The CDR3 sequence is CAWSGGTLHQPQHF. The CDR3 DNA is TGTGCCTGGAGTGGCGGGACCCTACATCAGCCCCAGCATTTT.

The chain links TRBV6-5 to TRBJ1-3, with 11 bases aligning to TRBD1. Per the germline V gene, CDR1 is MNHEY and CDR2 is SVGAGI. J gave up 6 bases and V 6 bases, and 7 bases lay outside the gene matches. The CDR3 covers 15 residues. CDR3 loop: CASSRDRGSVNTIYF. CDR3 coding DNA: TGTGCCAGCAGCCGGGACAGGGGGAGTGTAAACACCATATATTTT.

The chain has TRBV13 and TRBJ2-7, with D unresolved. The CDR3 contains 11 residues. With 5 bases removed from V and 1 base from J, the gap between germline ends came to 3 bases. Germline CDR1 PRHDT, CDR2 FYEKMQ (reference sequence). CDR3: CASSLSYEQYF. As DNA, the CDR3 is TGTGCCAGCAGCCTATCCTACGAGCAGTACTTC.

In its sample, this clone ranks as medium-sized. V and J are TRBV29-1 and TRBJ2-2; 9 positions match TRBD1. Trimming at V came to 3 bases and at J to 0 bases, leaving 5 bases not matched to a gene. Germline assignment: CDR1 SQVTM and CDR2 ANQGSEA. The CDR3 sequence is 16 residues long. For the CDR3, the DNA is TGCAGCGTTGACCCCGGGACAGGGACGAACACCGGGGAGCTGTTTTTT. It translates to CSVDPGTGTNTGELFF.

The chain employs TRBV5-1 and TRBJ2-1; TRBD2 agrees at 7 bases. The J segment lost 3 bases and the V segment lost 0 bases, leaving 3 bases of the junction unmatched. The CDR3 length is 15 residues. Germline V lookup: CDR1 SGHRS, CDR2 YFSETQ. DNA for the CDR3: TGCGCCAGCAGCTTGGCTGGGGGGGACTACAATGAGCAGTTCTTC. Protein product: CASSLAGGDYNEQFF.

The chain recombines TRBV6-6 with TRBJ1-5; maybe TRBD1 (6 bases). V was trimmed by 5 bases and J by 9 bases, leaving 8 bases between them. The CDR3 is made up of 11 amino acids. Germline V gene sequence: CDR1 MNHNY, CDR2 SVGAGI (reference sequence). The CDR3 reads CASSEDRPQHF. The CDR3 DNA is TGTGCCAGCAGTGAGGACAGGCCCCAGCATTTT.

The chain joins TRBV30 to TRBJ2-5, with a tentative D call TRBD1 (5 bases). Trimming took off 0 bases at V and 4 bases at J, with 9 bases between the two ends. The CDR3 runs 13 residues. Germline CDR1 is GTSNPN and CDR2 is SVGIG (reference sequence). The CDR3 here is CAWSVRVRETQYF. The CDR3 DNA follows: TGTGCCTGGAGTGTCAGGGTCAGAGAGACCCAGTACTTC.

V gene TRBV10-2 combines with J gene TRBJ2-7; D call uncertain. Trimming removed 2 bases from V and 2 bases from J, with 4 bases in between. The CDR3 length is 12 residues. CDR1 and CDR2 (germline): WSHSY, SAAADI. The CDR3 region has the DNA TGCGCCAGCAGTGAGGACACCTACGAGCAGTACTTC. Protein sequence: CASSEDTYEQYF.

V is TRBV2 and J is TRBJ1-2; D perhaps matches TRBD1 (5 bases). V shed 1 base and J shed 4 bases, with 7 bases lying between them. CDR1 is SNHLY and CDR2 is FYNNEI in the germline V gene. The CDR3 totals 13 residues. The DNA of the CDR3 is TGTGCCAGCAGTGAAGGACAGATCTATGGCTACACCTTC. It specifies CASSEGQIYGYTF.

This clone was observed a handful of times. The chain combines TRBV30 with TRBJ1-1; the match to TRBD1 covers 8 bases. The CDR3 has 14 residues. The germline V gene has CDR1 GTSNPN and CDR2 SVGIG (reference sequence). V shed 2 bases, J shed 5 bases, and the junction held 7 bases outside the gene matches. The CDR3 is CAWSPRGPVTEAFF. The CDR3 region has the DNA TGTGCCTGGAGTCCCAGGGGGCCCGTAACTGAAGCTTTCTTT.

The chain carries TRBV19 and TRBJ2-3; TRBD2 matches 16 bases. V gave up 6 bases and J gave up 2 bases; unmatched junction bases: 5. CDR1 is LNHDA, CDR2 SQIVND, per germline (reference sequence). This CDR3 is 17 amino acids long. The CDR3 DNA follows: TGTGCCAGTAGCGGGACTAGCGGGGGGGCTTACACAGATACGCAGTATTTT. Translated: CASSGTSGGAYTDTQYF. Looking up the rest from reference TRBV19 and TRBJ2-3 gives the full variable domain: DGGITQSPKYLFRKEGQNVTLSCEQNLNHDAMYWYRQDPGQGLRLIYYSQIVNDFQKGDIAEGYSVSREKKESFPLTVTSAQKNPTAFYLCASSGTSGGAYTDTQYFGPGTRLTVL.

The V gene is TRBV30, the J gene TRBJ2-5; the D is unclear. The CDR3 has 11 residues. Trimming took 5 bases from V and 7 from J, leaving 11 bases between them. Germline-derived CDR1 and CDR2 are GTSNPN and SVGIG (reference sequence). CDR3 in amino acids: CAWGIAGTQYF. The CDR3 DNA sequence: TGTGCCTGGGGTATCGCCGGGACCCAGTACTTC.

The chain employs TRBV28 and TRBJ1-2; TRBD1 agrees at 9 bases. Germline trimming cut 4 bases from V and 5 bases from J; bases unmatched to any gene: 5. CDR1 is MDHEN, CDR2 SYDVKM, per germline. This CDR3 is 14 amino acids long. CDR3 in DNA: TGTGCCAGCAGTTCCCATGGGACAGGGTATGGCTACACCTTC. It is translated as CASSSHGTGYGYTF.

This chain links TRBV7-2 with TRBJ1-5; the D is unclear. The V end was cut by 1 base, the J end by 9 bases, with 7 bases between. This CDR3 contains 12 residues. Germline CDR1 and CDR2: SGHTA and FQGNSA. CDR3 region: CASSLVGGPQHF. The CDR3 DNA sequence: TGTGCCAGCAGCTTAGTTGGAGGGCCCCAGCATTTT.

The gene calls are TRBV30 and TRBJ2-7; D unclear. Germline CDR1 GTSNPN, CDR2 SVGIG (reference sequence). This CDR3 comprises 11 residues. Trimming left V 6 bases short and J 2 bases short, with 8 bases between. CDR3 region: CACLRTYEQYF. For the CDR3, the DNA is TGTGCCTGCCTACGTACCTACGAGCAGTACTTC. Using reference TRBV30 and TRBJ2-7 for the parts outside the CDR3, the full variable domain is SQTIHQWPATLVQPVGSPLSLECTVEGTSNPNLYWYRQAAGRGLQLLFYSVGIGQISSEVPQNLSASRPQDRQFILSSKKLLLSDSGFYLCACLRTYEQYFGPGTRLTVT.

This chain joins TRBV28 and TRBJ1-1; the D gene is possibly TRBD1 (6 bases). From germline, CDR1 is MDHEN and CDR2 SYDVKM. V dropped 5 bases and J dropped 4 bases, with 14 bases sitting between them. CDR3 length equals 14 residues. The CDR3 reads CASSPGQQLTEAFF. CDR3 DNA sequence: TGTGCCAGCAGTCCCGGACAGCAACTCACTGAAGCTTTCTTT. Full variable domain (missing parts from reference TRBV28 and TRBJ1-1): DVKVTQSSRYLVKRTGEKVFLECVQDMDHENMFWYRQDPGLGLRLIYFSYDVKMKEKGDIPEGYSVSREKKERFSLILESASTNQTSMYLCASSPGQQLTEAFFGQGTRLTVV.

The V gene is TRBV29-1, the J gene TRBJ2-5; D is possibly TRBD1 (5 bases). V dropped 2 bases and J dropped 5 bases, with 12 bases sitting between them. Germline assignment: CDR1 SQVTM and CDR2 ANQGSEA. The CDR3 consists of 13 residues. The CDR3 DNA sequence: TGCAGCGTTGAACGCTGGGGCGCGGAGACCCAGTACTTC. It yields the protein CSVERWGAETQYF.